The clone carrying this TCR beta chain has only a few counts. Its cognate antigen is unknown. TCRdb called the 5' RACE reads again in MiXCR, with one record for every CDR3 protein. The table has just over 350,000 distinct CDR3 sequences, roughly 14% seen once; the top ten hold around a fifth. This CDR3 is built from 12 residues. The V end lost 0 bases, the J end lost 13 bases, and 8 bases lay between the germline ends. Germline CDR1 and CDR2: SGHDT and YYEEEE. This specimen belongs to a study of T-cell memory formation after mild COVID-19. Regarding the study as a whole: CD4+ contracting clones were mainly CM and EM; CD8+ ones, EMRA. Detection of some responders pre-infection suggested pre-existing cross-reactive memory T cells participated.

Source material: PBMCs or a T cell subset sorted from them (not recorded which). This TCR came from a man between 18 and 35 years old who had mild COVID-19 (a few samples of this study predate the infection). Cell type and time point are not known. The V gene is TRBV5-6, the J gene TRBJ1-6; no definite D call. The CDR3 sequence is CASSLGALPLHF. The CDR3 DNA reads TGTGCCAGCAGCTTGGGCGCTCTGCCCCTCCACTTT.